This TCR beta chain was found in a study of graft-versus-host responses after intestinal transplantation. Background on the study: Transplant types were multivisceral, liver-intestinal, or isolated intestinal. Once they had received anti-thymocyte globulin induction, all recipients took tacrolimus and steroids for three to four years.

Sequencing used immunoSEQ multiplex PCR; TCRdb keeps in-frame clones, though not all of them. This sample has 90,000 to 120,000 clones, with about nine tenths found just once. To note about this clone: Its antigen remains unidentified.

The study, taken as a whole, reports: Some patients had graft-donor T cell macrochimerism. In their allografts, the ratios of graft-versus-host to host-versus-graft T cell clones were high.

Germline V CDR1 and CDR2: SNHLY, FYNNEI. V lost 5 bases and J 0 bases, leaving 8 bases between the germline ends. The CDR3 sequence is 15 residues long. The chain joins TRBV2 to TRBJ2-6, with D uncertain. The sequence derives from a human donor who was the organ donor for an intestinal transplant. This specimen consisted of unstimulated CD4+ T cells sorted from spleen or lymph node cells, obtained before transplant. CDR3 sequence reads: CASSSRSSGANVLTF. The CDR3 region has the DNA TGTGCCAGCAGTTCGCGTTCCTCTGGGGCCAACGTCCTGACTTTC. The full variable domain, in which reference TRBV2 and TRBJ2-6 provide the parts outside the CDR3, is EPEVTQTPSHQVTQMGQEVILRCVPISNHLYFYWYRQILGQKVEFLVSFYNNEISEKSEIFDDQFSVERPDGSNFTLKIRSTKLEDSAMYFCASSSRSSGANVLTFGAGSRLTVL.